This TCR beta chain is from a study of beta chain features in type 1 diabetes. Study at large: Patients looked much like healthy donors when it came to age, gender and cell yields.

The V gene's germline CDR1 is MDHEN and CDR2 SYDVKM. This CDR3 is 17 amino acids long. After removal of 2 bases from V and 0 bases from J, the junction contained 6 bases not matched to a gene. Study-wide points: Fewer insertions but more deletions were seen at VDJ junctions in type 1 diabetes patients. A moderate, significant TCRB CDR3 shortening appeared in type 1 diabetes across four CD4+ subsets.

Expressed TCRB transcripts were sequenced, since all the RNA that had been isolated was reverse transcribed. For naive, central memory and regulatory T cell samples, reads averaged around 3.8 million. Some clones are missing from TCRdb's copy, which holds only in-frame ones; the method was immunoSEQ multiplex PCR. Of 250,000 to 300,000 clones in the sample, approximately 14% were seen once. For this clone: No antigen is known for it.

The origin of this receptor is a man aged 30 to 45 with type 1 diabetes. Sequenced: naive CD4+ T cells from blood. The rearrangement uses TRBV28 and TRBJ2-7; 11 bases align to TRBD2. The CDR3 nucleotides are TGTGCCAGCAGTTTAACGTCTAGCGGGAGGAACTCCTACGAGCAGTACTTC. Amino acids: CASSLTSSGRNSYEQYF.